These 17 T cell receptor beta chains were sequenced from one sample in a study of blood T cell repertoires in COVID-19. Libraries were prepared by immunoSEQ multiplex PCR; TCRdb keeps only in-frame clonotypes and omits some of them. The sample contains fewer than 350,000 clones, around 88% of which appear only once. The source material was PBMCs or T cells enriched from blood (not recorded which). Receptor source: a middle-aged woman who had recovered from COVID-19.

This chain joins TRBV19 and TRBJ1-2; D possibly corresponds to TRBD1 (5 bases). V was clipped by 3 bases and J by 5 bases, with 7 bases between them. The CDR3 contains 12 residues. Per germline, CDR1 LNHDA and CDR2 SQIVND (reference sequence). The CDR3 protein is CASSMGQYGYTF. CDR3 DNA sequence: TGTGCCAGTAGTATGGGGCAGTATGGCTACACCTTC.

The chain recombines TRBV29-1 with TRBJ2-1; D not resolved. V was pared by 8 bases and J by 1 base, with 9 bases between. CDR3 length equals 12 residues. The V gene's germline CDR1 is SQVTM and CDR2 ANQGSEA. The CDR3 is CSLGVSYNEQFF. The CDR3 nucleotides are TGCAGCCTTGGAGTTTCCTACAATGAGCAGTTCTTC.

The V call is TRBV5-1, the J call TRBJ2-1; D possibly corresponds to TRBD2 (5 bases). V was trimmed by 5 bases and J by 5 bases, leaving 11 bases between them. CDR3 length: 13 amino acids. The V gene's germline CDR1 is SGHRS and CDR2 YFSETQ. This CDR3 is CASSYYGNNEQFF. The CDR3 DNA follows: TGCGCCAGCAGTTATTACGGGAACAATGAGCAGTTCTTC. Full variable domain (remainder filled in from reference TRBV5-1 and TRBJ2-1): KAGVTQTPRYLIKTRGQQVTLSCSPISGHRSVSWYQQTPGQGLQFLFEYFSETQRNKGNFPGRFSGRQFSNSRSEMNVSTLELGDSALYLCASSYYGNNEQFFGPGTRLTVL.

Here the CDR3 DNA reads TGTGCCAGCTCACCTAGGGGGGGGAGTGAGCAGTTCTTC. Its translation: CASSPRGGSEQFF. The chain couples TRBV18 to TRBJ2-1; tentatively, D is TRBD2 (7 bases). V lost 3 bases to trimming and J lost 9 bases, with 12 bases between them. Germline assignment: CDR1 KGHSH and CDR2 LQKENI. This CDR3 comprises 13 residues.

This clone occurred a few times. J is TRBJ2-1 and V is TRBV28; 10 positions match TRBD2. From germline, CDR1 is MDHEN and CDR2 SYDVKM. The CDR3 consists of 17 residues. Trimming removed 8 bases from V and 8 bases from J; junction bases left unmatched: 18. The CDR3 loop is CASAPHRLAGGGDEQFF. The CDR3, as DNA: TGTGCCAGCGCCCCCCATAGGTTAGCGGGAGGAGGGGATGAGCAGTTCTTC.

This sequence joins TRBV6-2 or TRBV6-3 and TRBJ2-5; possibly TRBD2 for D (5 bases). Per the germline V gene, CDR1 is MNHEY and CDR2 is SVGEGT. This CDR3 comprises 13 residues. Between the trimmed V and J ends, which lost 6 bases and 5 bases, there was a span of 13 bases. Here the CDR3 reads CASSNTRGETQYF. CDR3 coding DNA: TGTGCCAGCAGCAACACTAGAGGGGAGACCCAGTACTTC.

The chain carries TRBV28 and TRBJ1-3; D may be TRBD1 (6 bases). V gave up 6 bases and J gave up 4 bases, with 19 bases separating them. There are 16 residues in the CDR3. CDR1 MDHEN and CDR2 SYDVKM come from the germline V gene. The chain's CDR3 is CASRFAGEVGGNTIYF. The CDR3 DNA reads TGTGCCAGCAGATTCGCAGGGGAAGTGGGAGGAAACACCATATATTTT.

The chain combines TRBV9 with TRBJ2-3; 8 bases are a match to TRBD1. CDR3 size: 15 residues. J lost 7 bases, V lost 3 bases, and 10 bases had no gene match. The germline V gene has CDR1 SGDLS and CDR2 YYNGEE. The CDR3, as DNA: TGTGCCAGCAGCGAGAGCAGGGGGCCGGGTAATACGCAGTATTTT. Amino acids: CASSESRGPGNTQYF.

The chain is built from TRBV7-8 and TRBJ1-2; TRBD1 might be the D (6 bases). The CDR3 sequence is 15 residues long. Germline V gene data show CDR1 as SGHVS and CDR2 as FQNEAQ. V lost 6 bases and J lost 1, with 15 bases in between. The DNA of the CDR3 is TGTGCCAGCAGTTTATTGGACAGCGGTAACTATGGCTACACCTTC. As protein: CASSLLDSGNYGYTF.

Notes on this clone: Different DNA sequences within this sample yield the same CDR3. The CDR3 DNA sequence: TGCAGCGTGGACAGGGGCACTGAAGCTTTCTTT. Translation: CSVDRGTEAFF. The J gene is TRBJ1-1, the V gene TRBV29-1; TRBD1 matches at 9 bases. Germline V gene lookup returns CDR1 SQVTM and CDR2 ANQGSEA. CDR3 length equals 11 residues. With V trimmed by 6 bases and J by 4 bases, 0 bases remained unmatched.

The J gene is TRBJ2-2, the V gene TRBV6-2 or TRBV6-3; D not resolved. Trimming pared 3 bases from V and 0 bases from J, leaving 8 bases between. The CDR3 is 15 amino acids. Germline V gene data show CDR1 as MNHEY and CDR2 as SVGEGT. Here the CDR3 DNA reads TGTGCCAGCAGTTATGATCGCGCGAACACCGGGGAGCTGTTTTTT. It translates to CASSYDRANTGELFF.

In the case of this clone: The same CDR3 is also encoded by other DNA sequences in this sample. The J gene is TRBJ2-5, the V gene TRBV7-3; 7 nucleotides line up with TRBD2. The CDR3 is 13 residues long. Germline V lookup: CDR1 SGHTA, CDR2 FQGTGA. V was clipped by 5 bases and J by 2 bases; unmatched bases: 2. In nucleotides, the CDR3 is TGTGCCAGCAGCCTGGGGGGGCAAGAGACCCAGTACTTC. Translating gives CASSLGGQETQYF.

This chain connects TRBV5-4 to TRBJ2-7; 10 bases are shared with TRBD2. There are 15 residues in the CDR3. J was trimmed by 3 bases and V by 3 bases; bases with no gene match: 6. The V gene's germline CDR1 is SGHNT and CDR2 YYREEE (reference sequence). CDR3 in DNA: TGTGCCAGCAGCTCCTCCGGGACTAGCGTCTACGAGCAGTACTTC. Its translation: CASSSSGTSVYEQYF.

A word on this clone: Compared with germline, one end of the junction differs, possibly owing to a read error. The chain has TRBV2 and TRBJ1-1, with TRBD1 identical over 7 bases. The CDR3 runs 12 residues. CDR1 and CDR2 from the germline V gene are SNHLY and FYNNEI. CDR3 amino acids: CASREGTAEAFF. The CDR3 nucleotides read TGTGCCAGCAGGGAAGGGACAGCTGAAGCTTTCTTT.

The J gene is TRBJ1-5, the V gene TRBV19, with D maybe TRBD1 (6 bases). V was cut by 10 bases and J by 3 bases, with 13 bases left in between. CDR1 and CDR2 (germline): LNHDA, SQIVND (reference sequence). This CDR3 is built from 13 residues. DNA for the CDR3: TGTGCCACCGCACAGGGTCTCAATCAGCCCCAGCATTTT. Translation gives CATAQGLNQPQHF. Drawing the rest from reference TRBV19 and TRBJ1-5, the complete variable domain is DGGITQSPKYLFRKEGQNVTLSCEQNLNHDAMYWYRQDPGQGLRLIYYSQIVNDFQKGDIAEGYSVSREKKESFPLTVTSAQKNPTAFYLCATAQGLNQPQHFGDGTRLSIL.

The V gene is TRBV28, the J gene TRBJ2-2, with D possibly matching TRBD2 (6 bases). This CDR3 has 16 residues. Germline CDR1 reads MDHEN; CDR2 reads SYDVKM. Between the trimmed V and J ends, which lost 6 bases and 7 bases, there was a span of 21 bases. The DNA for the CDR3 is TGTGCCAGCAGCACACCGGTGGAGGGAAGGTTCGGGGAGCTGTTTTTT. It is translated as CASSTPVEGRFGELFF. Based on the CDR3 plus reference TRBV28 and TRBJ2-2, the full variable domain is DVKVTQSSRYLVKRTGEKVFLECVQDMDHENMFWYRQDPGLGLRLIYFSYDVKMKEKGDIPEGYSVSREKKERFSLILESASTNQTSMYLCASSTPVEGRFGELFFGEGSRLTVL.

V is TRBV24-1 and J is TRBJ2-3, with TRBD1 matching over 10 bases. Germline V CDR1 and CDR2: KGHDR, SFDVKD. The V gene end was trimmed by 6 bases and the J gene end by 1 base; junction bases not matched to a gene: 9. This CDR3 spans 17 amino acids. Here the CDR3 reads CATSPRTGTGGTDTQYF. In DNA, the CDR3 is TGTGCCACCAGTCCAAGGACCGGGACAGGGGGCACAGATACGCAGTATTTT.